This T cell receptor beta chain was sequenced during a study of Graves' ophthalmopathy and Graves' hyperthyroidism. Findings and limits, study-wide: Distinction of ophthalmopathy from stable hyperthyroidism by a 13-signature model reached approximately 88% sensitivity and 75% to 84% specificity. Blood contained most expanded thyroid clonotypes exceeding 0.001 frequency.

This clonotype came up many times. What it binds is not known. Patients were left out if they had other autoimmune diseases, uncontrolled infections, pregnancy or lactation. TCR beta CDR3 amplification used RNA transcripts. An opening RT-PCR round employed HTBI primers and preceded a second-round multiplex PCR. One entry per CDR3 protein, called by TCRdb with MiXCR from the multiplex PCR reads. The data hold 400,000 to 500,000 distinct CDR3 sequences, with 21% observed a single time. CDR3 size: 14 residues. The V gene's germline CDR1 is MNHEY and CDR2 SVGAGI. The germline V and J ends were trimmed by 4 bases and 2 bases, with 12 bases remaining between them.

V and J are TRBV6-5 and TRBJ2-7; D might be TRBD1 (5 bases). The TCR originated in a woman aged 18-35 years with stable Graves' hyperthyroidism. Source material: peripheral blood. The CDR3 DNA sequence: TGTGCCAGCAGTTCCCAGGGATTGGCCTACGAGCAGTACTTC. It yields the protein CASSSQGLAYEQYF.